The 17 T cell receptor beta chains presented below share a single source sample, sequenced in a study of blood T cell repertoires in COVID-19. The repertoire was sequenced with immunoSEQ multiplex PCR; TCRdb's copy has only in-frame clones and lacks some. This table holds 200,000 or so clones, roughly 79% found once. The sample was peripheral blood. These receptors all stem from a woman older than 75 with COVID-19, enrolled during active disease.

The chain uses TRBV28 and TRBJ2-5; 9 nucleotides match TRBD2. Germline loops: CDR1 MDHEN, CDR2 SYDVKM. The CDR3 spans 14 residues. V was clipped by 7 bases and J by 5 bases; unmatched bases: 8. DNA for the CDR3: TGTGCCAGCACTCCATTTAGCGGGAGTGAGACCCAGTACTTC. Its protein product is CASTPFSGSETQYF.

V usage is TRBV7-9 and J usage is TRBJ2-7; 10 bases fit TRBD1. Germline V gene data show CDR1 as SEHNR and CDR2 as FQNEAQ (reference sequence). V lost 11 bases and J lost 5; bases outside the gene matches: 9. The CDR3 extends over 13 amino acids. CDR3 nucleotide sequence: TGTGCCGGGGGGACAGGGGTTTTCAACGAGCAGTACTTC. It encodes CAGGTGVFNEQYF.

The V call is TRBV11-3, the J call TRBJ2-2; tentatively, D is TRBD1 (6 bases). The CDR3 loop spans 16 amino acids. V was pared by 0 bases and J by 2 bases, with 10 bases between. CDR1 and CDR2 from the germline V gene are SGHNT and YENEEA. Here the CDR3 reads CASSLDSGTNTGELFF. The CDR3 DNA is TGTGCCAGCAGCTTAGACTCCGGGACAAACACCGGGGAGCTGTTTTTT.

The V and J genes are TRBV3-1 (or the pseudogene TRBV3-2) and TRBJ1-2; no definite D call. This CDR3 contains 15 residues. CDR1 LGHDT and CDR2 YNNKEL come from the germline V gene (reference sequence). V lost 0 bases to trimming and J lost 4 bases, with 12 bases between them. CDR3 nucleotides: TGTGCCAGCAGCCAAGATCACATCGAGGCCTATGGCTACACCTTC. Translated: CASSQDHIEAYGYTF.

This clone showed up just once. The rearrangement links TRBV7-9 to TRBJ1-4; 7 bases match TRBD1. The length of the CDR3 is 14 residues. After removal of 2 bases from V and 8 bases from J, the junction contained 5 bases not matched to a gene. CDR1 and CDR2 from the germline V gene are SEHNR and FQNEAQ (reference sequence). CDR3 sequence reads: CASSLNRGGEKLFF. CDR3 sequence (DNA): TGTGCCAGCAGCTTAAACAGGGGAGGCGAAAAACTGTTTTTT.

V gene TRBV28 combines with J gene TRBJ1-1; D gene uncertain. The CDR3 consists of 13 residues. CDR1 and CDR2 from the germline V gene are MDHEN and SYDVKM. The ends were cut back, 3 bases at V and 6 bases at J, with 11 bases in the middle. DNA of the CDR3: TGTGCCAGCAGTTTCCCGGGCGGGTCTGAAGCTTTCTTT. It encodes CASSFPGGSEAFF. The full variable domain, rest sourced from reference TRBV28 and TRBJ1-1, is DVKVTQSSRYLVKRTGEKVFLECVQDMDHENMFWYRQDPGLGLRLIYFSYDVKMKEKGDIPEGYSVSREKKERFSLILESASTNQTSMYLCASSFPGGSEAFFGQGTRLTVV.

The chain has TRBV18 and TRBJ1-5, with a tentative D call TRBD1 (6 bases). From germline, CDR1 is KGHSH and CDR2 LQKENI. V lost 2 bases and J 5 bases, leaving 10 bases between the germline ends. This CDR3 has 14 amino acids. The CDR3 DNA reads TGTGCCAGCTCACCAACAGGGAGGGATCAGCCCCAGCATTTT. Its translation is CASSPTGRDQPQHF.

The rearrangement joins TRBV27 to TRBJ2-2; no definite D call. CDR1 is MNHEY and CDR2 is SMNVEV in the germline V gene (reference sequence). The CDR3 extends over 13 amino acids. V was pared by 5 bases and J by 3 bases, with 7 bases between. The CDR3 DNA follows: TGTGCCAGCAGTCTCACATACACCGGGGAGCTGTTTTTT. This sequence encodes CASSLTYTGELFF.

This clone was observed a few times. The chain combines TRBV3-1 (or the pseudogene TRBV3-2) with TRBJ2-1; 16 nucleotides line up with TRBD2. The CDR3 contains 20 residues. Germline CDR1 LGHDT, CDR2 YNNKEL (reference sequence). With 1 base clipped from V and 3 bases from J, the junction kept 9 bases outside the gene matches. In DNA, the CDR3 is TGTGCCAGCAGCCAAGGCACCGGGACTAGCGGGGGGGCCCACTACAATGAGCAGTTCTTC. It codes for CASSQGTGTSGGAHYNEQFF.

The rearrangement joins TRBV6-5 to TRBJ1-4; D is unclear. The germline CDR1 and CDR2 sequences are MNHEY and SVGAGI. V lost 2 bases and J 7 bases, leaving 11 bases between the germline ends. CDR3 length: 14 residues. The chain's CDR3 is CASSYEAMGEKLFF. In nucleotides, the CDR3 is TGTGCCAGCAGTTACGAGGCTATGGGTGAAAAACTGTTTTTT.

The genes are TRBV2 and TRBJ2-7; TRBD1 is a possible D gene (6 bases). The V end was cut by 1 base, the J end by 9 bases, with 22 bases between. From germline, CDR1 is SNHLY and CDR2 FYNNEI. The CDR3 covers 16 residues. DNA of the CDR3: TGTGCCAGCAGTGAAGGTGGGGGCGGAGGCGGATTAGGGCAGTACTTC. It encodes CASSEGGGGGGLGQYF.

CDR3 residues: CASSFTGGSYEQYF. The CDR3, as DNA: TGCGCCAGCAGCTTCACAGGGGGCTCCTACGAGCAGTACTTC. The chain links TRBV5-1 to TRBJ2-7, with 8 nucleotides matching TRBD1. Germline CDR1 SGHRS, CDR2 YFSETQ. The J segment lost 0 bases and the V segment lost 2 bases, leaving 1 base of the junction unmatched. CDR3 size: 14 residues.

This clone has more than one count but fewer than ten. V gene TRBV11-2 combines with J gene TRBJ2-7, with TRBD1 matching over 7 bases. This CDR3 is built from 13 residues. The V segment lost 2 bases and the J segment 7 bases; nucleotides outside the gene matches: 5. CDR1 SGHAT and CDR2 FQNNGV come from the germline V gene. The CDR3 DNA follows: TGTGCCAGCAGCTTACGGGACAGTTTTGAGCAGTACTTC. It translates to CASSLRDSFEQYF.

V usage is TRBV6-5 and J usage is TRBJ2-1, with TRBD1 identical over 9 bases. Germline loops: CDR1 MNHEY, CDR2 SVGAGI. The CDR3 contains 16 residues. After removal of 2 bases from V and 5 bases from J, the junction contained 7 bases not matched to a gene. The CDR3 sequence is CASSYLRDRVDNEQFF. DNA for the CDR3: TGTGCCAGCAGTTACCTCCGGGACAGGGTCGACAATGAGCAGTTCTTC.

This clone was observed at least ten times. The genes are TRBV5-1 and TRBJ1-2; TRBD1 aligns across 8 bases. The V gene's germline CDR1 is SGHRS and CDR2 YFSETQ. V was pared by 0 bases and J by 3 bases, with 10 bases of the junction left unmatched. The CDR3 covers 17 residues. The CDR3 bases are TGCGCCAGCAGCTTGGACGGGACAGGCCCCACCTACTATGGCTACACCTTC. Residues: CASSLDGTGPTYYGYTF.

The chain carries TRBV15 and TRBJ2-1; no definite D call. The CDR3 consists of 14 residues. Trimming stripped 4 bases from V and 4 bases from J, with 11 bases between. Looked up from germline, CDR1 is LNHNV and CDR2 is YYDKDF (reference sequence). This CDR3 is CATSILVGYNEQFF. The CDR3 DNA sequence: TGTGCCACCAGCATCTTGGTCGGGTACAATGAGCAGTTCTTC.

V and J are TRBV24-1 and TRBJ2-5, with 7 bases matching TRBD2. Trimming removed 2 bases from V and 3 bases from J; junction bases left unmatched: 5. Per the germline V gene, CDR1 is KGHDR and CDR2 is SFDVKD. The CDR3 is made up of 15 amino acids. Here the CDR3 reads CATSDWMGGKETQYF. The DNA of the CDR3 is TGTGCCACCAGTGATTGGATGGGAGGGAAAGAGACCCAGTACTTC.